This TCR beta chain came from a study of CD8+CD57+ T cells in acquired aplastic anemia. The overall study: Isolated CD4+ and CD8+ cells, once sorted, yielded DNA averaging roughly 3.2 ug. CD4+ cells from healthy donors averaged approximately 9.8 million reads. Points from the study as a whole: Patients shared about 30 CD8+ CDR3 sequences with controls. With respect to CD8+ Simpson's diversity, patients and controls did not differ significantly.

This clonotype was recorded at least ten times. Antigen: not known. Template material for TCR beta VDJ and CDR3 profiling consisted of genomic DNA. MiXCR, applied by TCRdb to the reads, yields one record per CDR3 protein. The sample yields some 64,000 distinct CDR3 sequences, about 50% seen once. This TCR came from a human donor in good health, serving as a control. The source material was sorted CD4+, CD8+, or CD8+CD57+ T cells (not recorded which) from PBMCs.

The CDR3 nucleotides read TGTGCCAGCAGTTACACTAGCGGGAGGCCCCGGAGCTCCTACAATGAGCAGTTCTTC. Translation: CASSYTSGRPRSSYNEQFF. The gene calls are TRBV6-2 or TRBV6-3 and TRBJ2-1, with TRBD2 matching 12 bases. V gave up 2 bases and J gave up 0 bases; unmatched junction bases: 8. The length of the CDR3 is 19 residues. Germline V gene sequence: CDR1 MNHEY, CDR2 SVGEGT.